These 22 T cell receptor beta chains came from one sample sequenced in a study of blood T cell repertoires in COVID-19. Sequenced by immunoSEQ multiplex PCR; TCRdb stores in-frame clones only, minus some. The sample lists some 170,000 clones; around 74% were seen once. The sequenced sample was peripheral blood. These receptor sequences come from a man in his 70s with acute or convalescent COVID-19.

This clone was recorded once. The genes are TRBV5-1 and TRBJ2-3, with 13 nucleotides matching TRBD2. CDR1 is SGHRS, CDR2 YFSETQ, per germline. V was clipped by 3 bases and J by 3 bases; unmatched bases: 4. CDR3 size: 16 residues. The CDR3 DNA reads as TGCGCCAGCAGCTCCGGACTAGCGGGGGCAACAGATACGCAGTATTTT. Translating gives CASSSGLAGATDTQYF.

This clone is a singleton in its sample. The chain employs TRBV12-3 or TRBV12-4 and TRBJ1-4; D remains ambiguous. Trimming cost V 6 bases and J 2 bases, with 7 bases left between them. CDR3 length: 13 residues. CDR3 region: CASSEQTNEKLFF. The CDR3, as DNA: TGTGCCAGCAGCGAACAGACTAATGAAAAACTGTTTTTT.

The chain joins TRBV12-5 to TRBJ2-1, with 11 nucleotides matching TRBD2. This CDR3 comprises 15 residues. Germline V gene data show CDR1 as LGHNT and CDR2 as FRNRAP. Trimming at V came to 6 bases and at J to 9 bases, leaving 10 bases not matched to a gene. Here the CDR3 DNA reads TGTGCTAGTGGCCGTAGCGGGGGGGCGTGGGTTGAGCAGTTCTTC. It translates to CASGRSGGAWVEQFF.

This chain connects TRBV6-6 to TRBJ1-2, with D tentatively TRBD1 (5 bases). This CDR3 region has 17 residues. Germline CDR1 reads MNHNY; CDR2 reads SVGAGI (reference sequence). V gave up 5 bases and J gave up 7 bases, with 26 bases separating them. The CDR3 sequence is CASSLNRPEGNAAGYTF. CDR3 bases: TGTGCCAGCAGTCTTAATCGTCCGGAGGGGAATGCCGCTGGCTACACCTTC.

The chain uses TRBV19 and TRBJ2-5; no clear D gene. This CDR3 is 13 amino acids long. V was shortened by 3 bases and J by 5 bases, with 10 bases between the two germline ends. Germline V CDR1 and CDR2: LNHDA, SQIVND (reference sequence). The chain's CDR3 is CASSMRQRETQYF. The CDR3 region has the DNA TGTGCCAGTAGTATGCGGCAGAGGGAGACCCAGTACTTC.

This clone was counted between two and nine times. V usage is TRBV14 and J usage is TRBJ2-1; TRBD2 matches 9 bases. The V gene end was trimmed by 1 base and the J gene end by 6 bases; junction bases not matched to a gene: 4. Per the germline V gene, CDR1 is SGHDN and CDR2 is FVKESK. This CDR3 comprises 15 residues. For the CDR3, the DNA is TGTGCCAGCAGCCAAGCGGCGGGGGGGCCCAATGAGCAGTTCTTC. It translates to CASSQAAGGPNEQFF.

CDR3 DNA sequence: TGTGCCTGGAGTTCTGACAGGGCACGGGCTTTCTTT. This gives the protein CAWSSDRARAFF. This chain connects TRBV30 to TRBJ1-1; 7 positions match TRBD1. The V gene's germline CDR1 is GTSNPN and CDR2 SVGIG (reference sequence). Trimming at V came to 2 bases and at J to 11 bases, leaving 8 bases not matched to a gene. The CDR3 runs 12 residues.

V usage is TRBV28 and J usage is TRBJ1-1; no firm D call. Germline CDR1 and CDR2: MDHEN and SYDVKM. The CDR3 has 11 amino acids. Trimming stripped 6 bases from V and 8 bases from J, with 10 bases between. CDR3 DNA: TGTGCCAGCAGCCTCCGGTTAGAAGCTTTCTTT. Residues: CASSLRLEAFF.

The chain has TRBV5-4 and TRBJ2-7; 11 bases line up with TRBD1. The CDR3 totals 15 residues. The junction had 6 bases not matched to a gene; V was cut back by 2 bases and J by 5 bases. Germline V gives CDR1 SGHNT, CDR2 YYREEE (reference sequence). The CDR3 DNA follows: TGTGCCAGCAGCTTTCCGGGACAGGGGGTCCACGAGCAGTACTTC. Its translation: CASSFPGQGVHEQYF.

The rearrangement joins TRBV5-5 to TRBJ1-4; 12 bases are shared with TRBD1. The germline gives CDR1 SGHKS, CDR2 YYEKEE (reference sequence). CDR3 length: 19 amino acids. Losses at the gene ends were 1 base for V and 7 bases for J; bases not matched to a gene: 14. The CDR3 is CASSLTSRDRGLRREKLFF. DNA of the CDR3: TGTGCCAGCAGCTTGACTTCCCGGGACAGGGGGCTTCGGCGTGAAAAACTGTTTTTT.

The gene calls are TRBV25-1 and TRBJ1-1; 11 bases are shared with TRBD1. V lost 2 bases to trimming and J lost 9 bases; unmatched junction nucleotides: 11. Germline V lookup: CDR1 MGHDK, CDR2 SYGVNS. The CDR3 contains 16 residues. CDR3 DNA: TGTGCCAGCAGTGAAATTGTAGGGACAGGGGGAGGAAAAGCTTTCTTT. Translation: CASSEIVGTGGGKAFF.

This chain uses TRBV19 with TRBJ2-7; possible D gene TRBD1, 7 bases. Germline V gene lookup returns CDR1 LNHDA and CDR2 SQIVND (reference sequence). With 8 bases removed from V and 1 base from J, the gap between germline ends came to 18 bases. The CDR3 totals 15 residues. The CDR3 loop is CASGGTGTASYEQYF. DNA of the CDR3: TGTGCCAGTGGGGGGACCGGGACAGCTTCCTACGAGCAGTACTTC.

The V call is TRBV5-1, the J call TRBJ2-5; possible D gene TRBD2, 5 bases. The CDR3 has 13 residues. Trimming cost V 2 bases and J 5 bases, with 10 bases left between them. CDR1 and CDR2 (germline): SGHRS, YFSETQ. CDR3 protein: CASSFEGEETQYF. In DNA form, the CDR3 reads TGCGCCAGCAGCTTCGAGGGTGAGGAGACCCAGTACTTC. The whole variable domain, remainder taken from reference TRBV5-1 and TRBJ2-5, is KAGVTQTPRYLIKTRGQQVTLSCSPISGHRSVSWYQQTPGQGLQFLFEYFSETQRNKGNFPGRFSGRQFSNSRSEMNVSTLELGDSALYLCASSFEGEETQYFGPGTRLLVL.

The chain is built from TRBV19 and TRBJ2-2, with 7 nucleotides matching TRBD2. CDR3 length: 15 amino acids. With V trimmed by 3 bases and J by 6 bases, 7 bases remained unmatched. Germline V CDR1 and CDR2: LNHDA, SQIVND (reference sequence). In DNA, the CDR3 is TGTGCCAGTAGTATTCGGGGGGTGGTACCCGGGGAGCTGTTTTTT. Its translation: CASSIRGVVPGELFF.

The chain carries TRBV27 and TRBJ1-2, with a tentative D call TRBD1 (5 bases). Trimming took off 7 bases at V and 6 bases at J, with 15 bases between the two ends. The germline CDR1 and CDR2 sequences are MNHEY and SMNVEV (reference sequence). CDR3 length equals 13 residues. For the CDR3, the DNA is TGTGCCAGCAAACCCCGCTCGGGGGATGGCTACACCTTC. Encoded protein: CASKPRSGDGYTF.

The gene calls are TRBV6-5 and TRBJ2-3, with no clear D. The V and J ends lost 0 bases and 7 bases respectively, with 11 bases between them. This CDR3 is built from 14 residues. The germline V gene has CDR1 MNHEY and CDR2 SVGAGI. DNA for the CDR3: TGTGCCAGCAGTTACTCGAACAGTTGGTATACGCAGTATTTT. Its translation: CASSYSNSWYTQYF.

The chain joins TRBV5-4 to TRBJ2-3; 8 positions match TRBD2. The V segment lost 1 base and the J segment 5 bases; nucleotides outside the gene matches: 3. Germline lookup yields CDR1 SGHNT and CDR2 YYREEE (reference sequence). CDR3 length: 14 amino acids. The CDR3 bases are TGTGCCAGCAGCTTGTTAGCGGGGCTAGATACGCAGTATTTT. This sequence encodes CASSLLAGLDTQYF.

This chain joins TRBV30 and TRBJ1-5; D uncertain. This CDR3 region has 14 residues. V was shortened by 0 bases and J by 3 bases, with 9 bases between the two germline ends. The germline CDR1 and CDR2 sequences are GTSNPN and SVGIG (reference sequence). This CDR3 is CAWSVASFNQPQHF. The CDR3 coding sequence is TGTGCCTGGAGTGTAGCGAGTTTCAATCAGCCCCAGCATTTT.

This chain joins TRBV7-2 and TRBJ2-5, with 7 nucleotides matching TRBD2. Trimming removed 2 bases from V and 2 bases from J; junction bases left unmatched: 2. The V gene's germline CDR1 is SGHTA and CDR2 FQGNSA. The CDR3 is 14 amino acids. The CDR3 region is CASSLTGGQETQYF. The CDR3 nucleotides are TGTGCCAGCAGCTTAACGGGGGGACAAGAGACCCAGTACTTC.

The rearrangement uses TRBV2 and TRBJ1-6, with a weak D call TRBD1 (5 bases). The V gene's germline CDR1 is SNHLY and CDR2 FYNNEI. V gave up 7 bases and J gave up 5 bases, with 15 bases separating them. This CDR3 is 15 amino acids long. CDR3 nucleotides: TGTGCCAGCATTTTGACAGCCCAAAATAATTCACCCCTCCACTTT. Encoded protein: CASILTAQNNSPLHF.

This chain connects TRBV6-1 to TRBJ2-7; D remains ambiguous. Germline V gene sequence: CDR1 MNHNS, CDR2 SASEGT. This CDR3 is built from 14 residues. The germline V and J ends were trimmed by 2 bases and 2 bases, with 10 bases remaining between them. The CDR3 DNA is TGTGCCAGCAGTGAACCAGGCGATCCCTACGAGCAGTACTTC. Translation gives CASSEPGDPYEQYF.

J is TRBJ2-7 and V is TRBV9; TRBD2 aligns across 11 bases. With 0 bases clipped from V and 3 bases from J, the junction kept 5 bases outside the gene matches. The CDR3 is 16 residues long. Germline V gene sequence: CDR1 SGDLS, CDR2 YYNGEE. The CDR3 nucleotides read TGTGCCAGCAGCGTAGGAGGGGGGACTAGCGGCTACGAGCAGTACTTC. Its translation is CASSVGGGTSGYEQYF.